Listed below are T cell receptor beta chains from one sample, sequenced in a study of cytomegalovirus exposure and HLA in healthy donors. The data were produced by immunoSEQ multiplex PCR, yet TCRdb's version contains in-frame clones alone and is incomplete. In the table there are about 96,000 clones, 65% to 75% of which are singletons. Sample: PBMCs. These TCRs come from a female donor in good health and CMV-seropositive. Each CDR3 is given with its conserved first and last residue. A D gene is named only where the DNA matches it firmly. Clone size is not always given. Where it is, it says once, few, many or a class for expanded clones.

>NA|NA|TRBV7-2|TRBJ2-3
CASSSAGLSTDTQYF
TGTGCCAGCAGCTCTGCGGGGCTTAGCACAGATACGCAGTATTTT
>NA|NA|TRBV28|TRBJ1-5
CASHTSNQPQHF
TGTGCCAGCCACACTAGCAATCAGCCCCAGCATTTT
>NA|once|TRBV30|TRBJ2-7
CAWSGQGRGEQYF
TGTGCCTGGAGTGGACAGGGGAGGGGCGAGCAGTACTTC
>NA|NA|TRBV30|TRBJ1-2
CAWKADTVYGYTF
TGTGCCTGGAAGGCGGACACGGTTTATGGCTACACCTTC
>TRBD1|few|TRBV4-2|TRBJ1-1
CASSQRTGSNTEAFF
TGTGCCAGCAGCCAGAGGACAGGTTCCAACACTGAAGCTTTCTTT
>NA|NA|TRBV7-2|TRBJ2-3
CASSLGGQTDTQYF
TGTGCCAGCAGCTTGGGGGGGCAGACAGATACGCAGTATTTT
>NA|NA|TRBV7-2|TRBJ2-5
CASSTTLFGETQYF
TGTGCCAGCAGCACAACCCTTTTCGGGGAGACCCAGTACTTC
>NA|few|TRBV4-1|TRBJ2-7
CASSQDRGRGAYEQYF
TGCGCCAGCAGCCAAGATCGAGGCAGGGGAGCTTACGAGCAGTACTTC
>NA|medium-sized|TRBV5-4|TRBJ2-4
CASSLMGGKNIQYF
TGTGCCAGCAGCTTGATGGGGGGCAAAAACATTCAGTACTTC
>TRBD1|NA|TRBV7-2|TRBJ2-2
CASSPRRDRVHTGELFF
TGTGCCAGCAGCCCAAGGCGGGACAGGGTACACACCGGGGAGCTGTTTTTT
>NA|NA|TRBV19|TRBJ1-5
CASSPDGGSNQPQHF
TGTGCCAGTAGCCCCGACGGGGGTAGCAATCAGCCCCAGCATTTT
>NA|NA|TRBV4-2|TRBJ2-3
CASSHRVDTQYF
TGTGCCAGCAGCCACAGGGTCGATACGCAGTATTTT
>TRBD2|NA|TRBV7-8|TRBJ2-7
CASSVTSGGYEQYF
TGTGCCAGCAGCGTAACTAGCGGGGGTTACGAGCAGTACTTC
>NA|NA|TRBV6-5|TRBJ2-7
CASSSGSHSYEQYF
TGTGCCAGCAGTTCGGGGAGCCATTCCTACGAGCAGTACTTC
>NA|NA|TRBV30|TRBJ2-5
CAWSVMETQYF
TGTGCCTGGAGTGTCATGGAGACCCAGTACTTC
>NA|NA|TRBV7-9|TRBJ1-4
CASSLEGTVKLFF
TGTGCCAGCAGCCTGGAGGGCACGGTGAAACTGTTTTTT
>TRBD1|NA|TRBV15|TRBJ2-5
CATSLDRRETQYF
TGTGCCACCAGTCTGGACAGGAGAGAGACCCAGTACTTC
>TRBD2|NA|TRBV7-6|TRBJ2-7
CASSSPSGGTPYEQYF
TGTGCCAGCAGCTCCCCCAGCGGGGGAACACCCTACGAGCAGTACTTC
>NA|NA|TRBV6-1|TRBJ2-5
CAAWARASYQETQYF
TGTGCCGCCTGGGCCAGGGCCTCGTACCAAGAGACCCAGTACTTC
>NA|NA|TRBV4-1|TRBJ1-5
CASSQDGARQGTQPQHF
TGCGCCAGCAGCCAAGATGGGGCGCGCCAGGGGACTCAGCCCCAGCATTTT
>NA|NA|TRBV14|TRBJ2-3
CASSPAGNTDTQYF
TGTGCCAGCAGCCCGGCGGGGAACACAGATACGCAGTATTTT
>NA|NA|TRBV2|TRBJ2-6
CASSVDEAPNVLTF
TGTGCCAGCAGTGTTGACGAGGCCCCCAACGTCCTGACTTTC
>TRBD1|NA|TRBV6-6|TRBJ1-1
CASSYPTGNMNTEAFF
TGTGCCAGCAGTTACCCGACAGGGAACATGAACACTGAAGCTTTCTTT
>NA|NA|TRBV4-2|TRBJ1-5
CASSRETGVDQPQHF
TGTGCCAGCAGCCGAGAGACAGGAGTGGACCAGCCCCAGCATTTT
>TRBD1|NA|TRBV5-6|TRBJ1-2
CASSFRDGQGVYGYTF
TGTGCCAGCAGCTTCCGAGATGGACAGGGGGTCTATGGCTACACCTTC
>NA|NA|TRBV2|TRBJ1-5
CASSEARQPQHF
TGTGCCAGCAGTGAAGCACGGCAGCCCCAGCATTTT
>TRBD2|NA|TRBV11-2|TRBJ2-5
CASSLVREAQYF
TGTGCCAGCAGCCTGGTCCGGGAGGCCCAGTACTTC
>NA|NA|TRBV28|TRBJ2-1
CATREQGGAYNEQFF
TGTGCCACCCGAGAACAGGGGGGGGCCTACAATGAGCAGTTCTTC
>TRBD2|NA|TRBV28|TRBJ2-2
CASASGSVDTGELFF
TGTGCCAGCGCAAGCGGGAGCGTAGACACCGGGGAGCTGTTTTTT
>NA|NA|TRBV30|TRBJ1-1
CAWSAYTEAFF
TGTGCCTGGAGTGCGTACACTGAAGCTTTCTTT
>TRBD1|NA|TRBV28|TRBJ2-7
CASSLGQGGYEQYF
TGTGCCAGCAGTTTGGGACAGGGAGGCTACGAGCAGTACTTC
>TRBD1|NA|TRBV6-6|TRBJ1-5
CASSYGTQGSNQPQHF
TGTGCCAGCAGTTACGGAACACAGGGGAGCAATCAGCCCCAGCATTTT
>NA|NA|TRBV29-1|TRBJ2-5
CSVRFGQETQYF
TGCAGCGTTCGGTTCGGGCAAGAGACCCAGTACTTC
>TRBD1|NA|TRBV7-7|TRBJ2-5
CASSLSGTVETQYF
TGTGCTAGCAGCTTATCCGGGACAGTGGAGACCCAGTACTTC
>TRBD1|NA|TRBV10-3|TRBJ1-2
CAISEFSQGMDGYTF
TGTGCCATCAGTGAGTTCTCACAGGGGATGGATGGCTACACCTTC
>NA|NA|TRBV6-5|TRBJ1-4
CASSYSGVLNEKLFF
TGTGCCAGCAGTTACTCAGGGGTACTTAATGAAAAACTGTTTTTT
>NA|once|TRBV4-2|TRBJ2-1
CASSQDPAGAYNEQFF
TGTGCCAGCAGCCAAGATCCGGCGGGGGCGTACAATGAGCAGTTCTTC
>TRBD1|NA|TRBV2|TRBJ1-4
CASTQDRAGEKLFF
TGTGCCAGCACTCAGGACAGGGCGGGTGAAAAACTGTTTTTT
>NA|NA|TRBV5-4|TRBJ2-5
CASSLRRSGAGETQYF
TGTGCCAGCAGCTTGAGACGGTCGGGAGCAGGGGAGACCCAGTACTTC
>NA|NA|TRBV9|TRBJ1-5
CASSVGKGGNQPQHF
TGTGCCAGCAGCGTAGGGAAGGGGGGCAATCAGCCCCAGCATTTT
>NA|NA|TRBV29-1|TRBJ1-2
CSAGGGPRGGYTF
TGCAGCGCTGGGGGAGGGCCCCGTGGGGGCTACACCTTC
>TRBD1|NA|TRBV7-7|TRBJ2-2
CASSAIQGAGELFF
TGTGCTAGCAGCGCCATCCAGGGGGCTGGGGAGCTGTTTTTT
>TRBD2|NA|TRBV7-2|TRBJ2-2
CASSLTSGNTGELFF
TGTGCCAGCAGCTTGACTAGCGGGAACACCGGGGAGCTGTTTTTT
>NA|NA|TRBV21-1|TRBJ1-5
CASSKGAPGQGLDSNQPQHF
TGTGCCAGCAGCAAAGGGGCCCCGGGACAGGGTTTGGATAGCAATCAGCCCCAGCATTTT
>TRBD2|NA|TRBV11-2|TRBJ2-1
CASSLMTSFNEQFF
TGTGCCAGCAGCTTAATGACTAGCTTCAATGAGCAGTTCTTC
>NA|NA|TRBV10-3|TRBJ1-2
CAIFAYSAHGYTF
TGTGCCATCTTCGCCTATTCCGCCCATGGCTACACCTTC